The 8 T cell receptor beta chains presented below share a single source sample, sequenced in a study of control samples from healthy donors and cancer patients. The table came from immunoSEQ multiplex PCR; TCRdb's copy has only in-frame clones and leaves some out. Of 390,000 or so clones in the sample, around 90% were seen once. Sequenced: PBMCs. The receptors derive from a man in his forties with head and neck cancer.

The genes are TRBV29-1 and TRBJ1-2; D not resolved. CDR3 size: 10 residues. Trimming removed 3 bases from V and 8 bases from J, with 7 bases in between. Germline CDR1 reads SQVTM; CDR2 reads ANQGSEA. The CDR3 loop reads CSVDSVGYTF. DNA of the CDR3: TGCAGCGTTGATAGTGTCGGCTACACCTTC.

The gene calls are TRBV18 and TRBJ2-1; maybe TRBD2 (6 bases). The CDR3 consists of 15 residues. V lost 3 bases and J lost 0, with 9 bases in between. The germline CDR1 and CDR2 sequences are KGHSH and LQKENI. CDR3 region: CASSPGSTSYNEQFF. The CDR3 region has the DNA TGTGCCAGCTCACCCGGGAGTACCTCCTACAATGAGCAGTTCTTC.

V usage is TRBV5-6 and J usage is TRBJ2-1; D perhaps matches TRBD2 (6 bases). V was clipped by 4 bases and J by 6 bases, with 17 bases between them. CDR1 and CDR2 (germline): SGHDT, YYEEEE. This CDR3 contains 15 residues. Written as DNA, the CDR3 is TGTGCCAGCAGCGGACCGGGACTCCGACTCAATGAGCAGTTCTTC. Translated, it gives CASSGPGLRLNEQFF.

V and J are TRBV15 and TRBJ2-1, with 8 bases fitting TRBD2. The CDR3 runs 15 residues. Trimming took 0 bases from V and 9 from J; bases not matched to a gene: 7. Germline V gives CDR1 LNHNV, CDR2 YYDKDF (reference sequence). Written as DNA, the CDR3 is TGTGCCACCAGCAGAGATCTCGGGGGGGCTGGTGAGCAGTTCTTC. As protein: CATSRDLGGAGEQFF.

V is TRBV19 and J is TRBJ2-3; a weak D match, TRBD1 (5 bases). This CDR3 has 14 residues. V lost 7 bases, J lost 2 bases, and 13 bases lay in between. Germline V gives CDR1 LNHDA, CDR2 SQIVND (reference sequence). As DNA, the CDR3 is TGTGCCAGTACCGCAGGGCCCCCCACAGATACGCAGTATTTT. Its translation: CASTAGPPTDTQYF. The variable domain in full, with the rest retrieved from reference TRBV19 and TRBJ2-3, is DGGITQSPKYLFRKEGQNVTLSCEQNLNHDAMYWYRQDPGQGLRLIYYSQIVNDFQKGDIAEGYSVSREKKESFPLTVTSAQKNPTAFYLCASTAGPPTDTQYFGPGTRLTVL.

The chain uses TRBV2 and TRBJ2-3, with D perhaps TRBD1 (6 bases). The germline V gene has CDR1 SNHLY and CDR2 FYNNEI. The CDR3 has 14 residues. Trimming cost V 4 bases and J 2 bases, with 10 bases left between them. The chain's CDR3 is CASSGQVTTDTQYF. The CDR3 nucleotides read TGTGCCAGCAGTGGACAGGTGACCACAGATACGCAGTATTTT.

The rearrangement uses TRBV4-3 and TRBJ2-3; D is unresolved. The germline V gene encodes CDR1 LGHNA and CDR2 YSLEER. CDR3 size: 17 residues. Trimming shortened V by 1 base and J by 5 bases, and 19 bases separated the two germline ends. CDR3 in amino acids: CASSQASHTGGRDTQYF. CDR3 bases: TGCGCCAGCAGCCAAGCCTCCCACACTGGCGGCCGAGATACGCAGTATTTT.

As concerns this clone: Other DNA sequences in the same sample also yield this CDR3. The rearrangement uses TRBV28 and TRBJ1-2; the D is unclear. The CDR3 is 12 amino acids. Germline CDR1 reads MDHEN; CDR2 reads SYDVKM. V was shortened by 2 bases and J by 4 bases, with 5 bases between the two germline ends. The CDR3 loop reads CASSLGLYGYTF. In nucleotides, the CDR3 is TGTGCCAGCAGTTTAGGTCTCTATGGCTACACCTTC.